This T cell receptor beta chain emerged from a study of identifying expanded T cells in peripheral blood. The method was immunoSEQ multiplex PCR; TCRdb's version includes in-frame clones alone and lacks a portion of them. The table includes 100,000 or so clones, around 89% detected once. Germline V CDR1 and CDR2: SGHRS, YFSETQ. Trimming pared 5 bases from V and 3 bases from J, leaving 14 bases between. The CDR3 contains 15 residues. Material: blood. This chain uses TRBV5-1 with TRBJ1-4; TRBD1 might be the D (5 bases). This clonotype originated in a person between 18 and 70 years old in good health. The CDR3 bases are TGCGCCAGCAGGACGGGAGGGGCGGCTAATGAAAAACTGTTTTTT. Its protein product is CASRTGGAANEKLFF.